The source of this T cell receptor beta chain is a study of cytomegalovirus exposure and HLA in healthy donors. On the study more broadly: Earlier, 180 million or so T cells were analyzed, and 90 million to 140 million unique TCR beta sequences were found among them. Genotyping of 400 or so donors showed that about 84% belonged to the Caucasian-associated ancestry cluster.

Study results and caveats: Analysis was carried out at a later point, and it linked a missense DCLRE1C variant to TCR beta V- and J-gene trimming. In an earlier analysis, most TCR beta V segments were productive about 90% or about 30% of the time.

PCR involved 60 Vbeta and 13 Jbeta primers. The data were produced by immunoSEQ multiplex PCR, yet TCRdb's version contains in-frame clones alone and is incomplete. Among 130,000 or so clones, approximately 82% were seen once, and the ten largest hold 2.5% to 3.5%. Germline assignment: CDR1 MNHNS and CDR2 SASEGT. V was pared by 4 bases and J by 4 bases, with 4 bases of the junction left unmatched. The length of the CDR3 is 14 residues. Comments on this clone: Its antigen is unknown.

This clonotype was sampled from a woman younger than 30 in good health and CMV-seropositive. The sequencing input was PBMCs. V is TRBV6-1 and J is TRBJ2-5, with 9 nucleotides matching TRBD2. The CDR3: CASSGGLARETQYF. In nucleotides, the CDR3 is TGTGCCAGCAGTGGGGGACTAGCACGAGAGACCCAGTACTTC.